This T cell receptor beta chain was identified in a study of cytomegalovirus exposure and HLA in healthy donors. Researchers ran the PCR with 60 Vbeta and 13 Jbeta primers. The method was immunoSEQ multiplex PCR; TCRdb's version includes in-frame clones alone and lacks a portion of them. The sample lists fewer than 110,000 clones, more than 65% seen once, with 10% in the top ten. Study-wide results and caveats: A later analysis reportedly found that, within productive TCRs, an Asian-associated ancestry cluster had fewer N-insertions than the mean observed across the roughly 690 donors. Most CMV-associated TCR beta chains appeared HLA-restricted in a later analysis.

Concerning this clone: What it recognizes is unknown.

Trimming removed 2 bases at V and 0 bases at J, with 10 bases between. In germline, CDR1 is MNHNY, CDR2 SVGAGI (reference sequence). The CDR3 length is 15 residues. The receptor comes from a woman under 30 in good health and CMV-seropositive. This chain connects TRBV6-6 to TRBJ2-5; tentatively, D is TRBD1 (5 bases). The sequencing sample was made of PBMCs. CDR3 amino acids: CASSYLDSDQETQYF. The CDR3, as DNA: TGTGCCAGCAGTTACCTCGACAGTGACCAAGAGACCCAGTACTTC.